These 7 T cell receptor beta chains share one sample of origin, sequenced in a study of blood T cells in healthy people across ages. Sample-barcoded 5' priming and a J-beta primer mix drove a second PCR of about 6 to 12 cycles. TCRdb passed the 5' RACE reads through MiXCR, listing each CDR3 protein once. This table has approximately 940,000 distinct CDR3 sequences, roughly 52% appearing once. The sequenced sample consisted of blood. All receptors derive from a man aged 25-45 years in good health.

A few counts support this clonotype. The J gene is TRBJ2-3, the V gene TRBV7-2; 9 positions match TRBD2. Germline lookup yields CDR1 SGHTA and CDR2 FQGNSA. The CDR3 consists of 17 residues. Losses at the gene ends were 2 bases for V and 6 bases for J; bases not matched to a gene: 12. CDR3 DNA sequence: TGTGCCAGCAGCTTAATGGGCGGGGGGGGAGCTTGGGATACGCAGTATTTT. Residues: CASSLMGGGGAWDTQYF.

This chain links TRBV4-2 with TRBJ2-7; unclear D gene. Trimming cost V 3 bases and J 3 bases, with 12 bases left between them. The V gene's germline CDR1 is LGHNA and CDR2 YNFKEQ. The CDR3 sequence is 14 residues long. The chain's CDR3 is CASSHPVPFYEQYF. Here the CDR3 DNA reads TGTGCCAGCAGCCATCCCGTCCCCTTCTACGAGCAGTACTTC.

This clonotype was seen repeatedly, ten times or more. CDR3 nucleotides: TGTGCCAGCAGTTTACAGGGAATGGGGTACCAAGAGACCCAGTACTTC. This encodes CASSLQGMGYQETQYF. V usage is TRBV28 and J usage is TRBJ2-5; D may be TRBD1 (5 bases). Trimming cost V 2 bases and J 0 bases, with 13 bases left between them. CDR3 length: 16 residues. CDR1 is MDHEN and CDR2 is SYDVKM in the germline V gene.

This clonotype was recorded at least ten times. The V and J genes are TRBV5-6 and TRBJ1-2, with D uncertain. Trimming took off 4 bases at V and 6 bases at J, with 13 bases between the two ends. Germline loops: CDR1 SGHDT, CDR2 YYEEEE. This CDR3 contains 13 residues. The CDR3 region is CASSGVGKNGYTF. The CDR3 nucleotides read TGTGCCAGCAGCGGGGTGGGAAAAAATGGCTACACCTTC.

The genes are TRBV6-2 or TRBV6-3 and TRBJ1-2; TRBD1 aligns across 7 bases. The CDR3 covers 15 residues. After removal of 6 bases from V and 4 bases from J, the junction contained 11 bases not matched to a gene. Per the germline V gene, CDR1 is MNHEY and CDR2 is SVGEGT. The DNA of the CDR3 is TGTGCCAGCAGGCCTGCGCAGGGGGGTTCCTATGGCTACACCTTC. Encoded protein: CASRPAQGGSYGYTF.

Comments on this clonotype: Since a much larger clone is just one base distant, this may be a read error. The V gene is TRBV29-1, the J gene TRBJ1-1, with D hard to call. Germline CDR1 SQVTM, CDR2 ANQGSEA. This CDR3 has 12 amino acids. V lost 3 bases, J lost 1 base, and 6 bases lay in between. The DNA for the CDR3 is TGCAGCGTTGACCCGGGGAACACTGAAGCTTTCTTT. It specifies CSVDPGNTEAFF.

In its sample, this clonotype was seen a few times. The V and J genes are TRBV11-2 and TRBJ2-5, with D possibly being TRBD1 (6 bases). The length of the CDR3 is 15 residues. From germline, CDR1 is SGHAT and CDR2 FQNNGV. With 3 bases removed from V and 0 bases from J, the gap between germline ends came to 11 bases. CDR3 in amino acids: CASSLGALYQETQYF. The CDR3 DNA sequence: TGTGCCAGCAGCTTGGGGGCATTGTACCAAGAGACCCAGTACTTC.